These 32 T cell receptor beta chains were all obtained from the same sample, sequenced in a study of cytotoxic CD8 clonotypes in ibrutinib-treated CLL. Using immunoSEQ multiplex PCR, the repertoire was profiled, and TCRdb retains in-frame clones only, with some absent. The sample consists of tens of thousands of clones, less than 60% of them appearing once. This sample comprised PBMCs, obtained after 12 months of ibrutinib treatment. Receptors were obtained from a human donor with chronic lymphocytic leukemia.

This clone was counted only a few times. CDR3 in amino acids: CASSLAGTNEPQFF. The CDR3 DNA reads as TGTGCCAGCAGCTTAGCCGGGACCAACGAACCGCAGTTCTTC. This chain connects TRBV7-6 to TRBJ2-1, with D possibly being TRBD1 or TRBD2 (5 bases each). V dropped 0 bases and J dropped 12 bases, with 15 bases sitting between them. CDR3 length equals 14 residues. Germline CDR1 SGHVS, CDR2 FNYEAQ.

CDR3 amino acids: CASGTGYMETQYF. The CDR3 DNA is TGTGCCAGCGGGACAGGGTATATGGAGACCCAGTACTTC. This rearrangement joins TRBV25-1 to TRBJ2-5; 9 bases line up with TRBD1. V shed 8 bases, J shed 5 bases, and the junction held 6 bases outside the gene matches. Germline CDR1 and CDR2: MGHDK and SYGVNS. The CDR3 covers 13 residues.

The rearrangement uses TRBV6-1 and TRBJ2-7; tentative D call: TRBD2 (5 bases). Trimming took off 6 bases at V and 3 bases at J, with 12 bases between the two ends. This CDR3 region has 13 residues. In germline, CDR1 is MNHNS, CDR2 SASEGT. CDR3: CASSRGRDYEQYF. The CDR3 DNA is TGTGCCAGCAGCCGCGGACGGGACTACGAGCAGTACTTC.

Only one count was recorded for this clone. The chain combines TRBV28 with TRBJ1-2; D remains ambiguous. The germline V gene has CDR1 MDHEN and CDR2 SYDVKM. V lost 3 bases and J lost 7, with 18 bases in between. The CDR3 is 15 amino acids. CDR3 DNA sequence: TGTGCCAGCAGTTTCGGGGTACGGGGATCGGGTGGCTACACCTTC. Its translation is CASSFGVRGSGGYTF.

The chain has TRBV28 and TRBJ2-1, with TRBD2 matching 7 bases. The junction had 6 bases not matched to a gene; V was cut back by 6 bases and J by 1 base. Looked up from germline, CDR1 is MDHEN and CDR2 is SYDVKM. The CDR3 length is 15 residues. The chain's CDR3 is CASSPPGGSYNEQFF. CDR3 nucleotides: TGTGCCAGCAGCCCCCCGGGGGGATCCTACAATGAGCAGTTCTTC.

V usage is TRBV5-8 and J usage is TRBJ2-1; D might be TRBD1 (6 bases). The V gene's germline CDR1 is SGHTS and CDR2 YDEGEE. The CDR3 is made up of 16 amino acids. The V end was cut by 4 bases, the J end by 2 bases, with 16 bases between. CDR3 loop: CASSIAGQRPYNEQFF. The CDR3 nucleotides read TGTGCCAGCAGCATAGCCGGACAGAGGCCCTACAATGAGCAGTTCTTC.

V usage is TRBV6-1 and J usage is TRBJ2-3; D is uncertain. From germline, CDR1 is MNHNS and CDR2 SASEGT. V gave up 6 bases and J gave up 6 bases, with 10 bases separating them. There are 12 residues in the CDR3. CDR3 sequence: CASRLDVDTQYF. CDR3 nucleotides: TGTGCCAGCAGGTTGGACGTGGATACGCAGTATTTT.

This chain links TRBV4-1 with TRBJ2-5; a weak D match, TRBD2 (7 bases). The CDR3 is 20 amino acids. V shed 0 bases and J shed 3 bases, with 26 bases lying between them. Germline-derived CDR1 and CDR2 are MGHRA and YSYEKL. The CDR3 DNA reads TGCGCCAGCAGCCAAGAATCGGGGGGCGCGACCATTCCCGAAAAAGAGACCCAGTACTTC. Its protein product is CASSQESGGATIPEKETQYF.

The DNA for the CDR3 is TGTGCCAGCTCAATAAGGACATCAACTAATGAAAAACTGTTTTTT. Translated: CASSIRTSTNEKLFF. This chain connects TRBV18 to TRBJ1-4; the D gene is possibly TRBD1 (5 bases). The CDR3 length is 15 residues. Germline lookup yields CDR1 KGHSH and CDR2 LQKENI. V dropped 5 bases and J dropped 0 bases, with 10 bases sitting between them.

The J gene is TRBJ2-7, the V gene TRBV4-1, with D tentatively TRBD1 (5 bases). Germline V gives CDR1 MGHRA, CDR2 YSYEKL. V was pared by 4 bases and J by 3 bases, with 7 bases between. The CDR3 sequence is 12 residues long. The CDR3 region is CASSLGHYEQYV. The CDR3 coding sequence is TGCGCCAGCAGCCTCGGACACTACGAGCAGTACGTC.

This clone occurred many times. This chain joins TRBV7-9 and TRBJ1-2; D is undetermined. Per the germline V gene, CDR1 is SEHNR and CDR2 is FQNEAQ (reference sequence). V dropped 6 bases and J dropped 7 bases, with 9 bases sitting between them. The CDR3 sequence is 11 residues long. CDR3: CASSGRFGYTF. In nucleotides, the CDR3 is TGTGCCAGCAGTGGCCGGTTTGGCTACACCTTC.

This clone turned up a few times. CDR3 sequence (DNA): TGTGCCAGCAGCCTGACAGTGTATAACACTGAAGCTTTCTTT. Its protein is CASSLTVYNTEAFF. The V gene is TRBV7-2, the J gene TRBJ1-1; D may be TRBD1 (5 bases). CDR3 length: 14 residues. V was clipped by 5 bases and J by 2 bases, with 12 bases between them. The germline V gene has CDR1 SGHTA and CDR2 FQGNSA.

The rearrangement uses TRBV6-5 and TRBJ2-7; D ambiguous. CDR3 size: 14 residues. The V end was cut by 0 bases, the J end by 3 bases, with 9 bases between. Germline CDR1 and CDR2: MNHEY and SVGAGI. The CDR3 spells CASSYSAYNYEQYF. CDR3 nucleotide sequence: TGTGCCAGCAGTTACTCTGCATACAACTACGAGCAGTACTTC.

The V and J genes are TRBV5-5 and TRBJ1-5; D possibly corresponds to TRBD1 (5 bases). Trimming cost V 0 bases and J 4 bases, with 11 bases left between them. This CDR3 spans 15 amino acids. CDR1 is SGHKS and CDR2 is YYEKEE in the germline V gene (reference sequence). The CDR3 DNA is TGTGCCAGCAGCTTGGTCGCCAGGGTGAATCAGCCCCAGCATTTT. This sequence encodes CASSLVARVNQPQHF.

In its sample, this clone was seen many times. The V gene is TRBV4-1, the J gene TRBJ2-3; D perhaps matches TRBD2 (6 bases). The CDR3 runs 17 residues. From germline, CDR1 is MGHRA and CDR2 YSYEKL. V was clipped by 0 bases and J by 0 bases, with 13 bases between them. DNA for the CDR3: TGCGCCAGCAGCCAAGACGCGGGGCTTTCCAGCACAGATACGCAGTATTTT. This codes for CASSQDAGLSSTDTQYF.

This clone was recorded at least ten times. The V and J genes are TRBV4-2 and TRBJ2-1; D may be TRBD2 (5 bases). V was trimmed by 2 bases and J by 2 bases, leaving 7 bases between them. This CDR3 is 14 amino acids long. Per the germline V gene, CDR1 is LGHNA and CDR2 is YNFKEQ. The CDR3 reads CASSQLATYNEQFF. In DNA, the CDR3 is TGTGCCAGCAGCCAATTAGCGACCTACAATGAGCAGTTCTTC.

This clone has more than one count but fewer than ten. The rearrangement links TRBV6-5 to TRBJ1-2, with TRBD1 identical over 10 bases. The CDR3 extends over 15 amino acids. Per germline, CDR1 MNHEY and CDR2 SVGAGI. The junction had 11 bases not matched to a gene; V was cut back by 6 bases and J by 7 bases. This chain's CDR3 is CASRGLTGGAGGYTF. The CDR3 nucleotides are TGTGCCAGCAGGGGCCTGACAGGGGGCGCGGGTGGCTACACCTTC.

The rearrangement uses TRBV19 and TRBJ2-7; perhaps TRBD1 as D (6 bases). CDR3 length: 16 amino acids. V was cut by 5 bases and J by 2 bases, with 19 bases left in between. Germline assignment: CDR1 LNHDA and CDR2 SQIVND (reference sequence). The CDR3 is CASSRAGAELTYEQYF. As DNA, the CDR3 is TGTGCCAGTAGTCGGGCAGGGGCTGAATTGACCTACGAGCAGTACTTC.

The J gene is TRBJ2-1, the V gene TRBV7-6; D tentatively fits TRBD1 or TRBD2 (6 bases each). Germline CDR1 reads SGHVS; CDR2 reads FNYEAQ. The CDR3 is 15 amino acids. The germline V and J ends were trimmed by 0 bases and 7 bases, with 13 bases remaining between them. The CDR3 DNA reads as TGTGCCAGCAGCTTAGCGACGGGGGCAGGAAATGAGCAGTTCTTC. It yields the protein CASSLATGAGNEQFF. The full variable domain, with the rest looked up from reference TRBV7-6 and TRBJ2-1, is GAGVSQSPRYKVTKRGQDVALRCDPISGHVSLYWYRQALGQGPEFLTYFNYEAQQDKSGLPNDRFSAERPEGSISTLTIQRTEQRDSAMYRCASSLATGAGNEQFFGPGTRLTVL.

The chain is built from TRBV4-1 and TRBJ2-7, with D perhaps matching TRBD1 (5 bases). Per the germline V gene, CDR1 is MGHRA and CDR2 is YSYEKL. The length of the CDR3 is 14 residues. V lost 4 bases to trimming and J lost 3 bases, with 13 bases between them. The CDR3 nucleotides read TGCGCCAGCAGCCTCCGACAGCTTTACTACGAGCAGTACTTC. It is translated as CASSLRQLYYEQYF.

This rearrangement joins TRBV10-3 to TRBJ1-1; perhaps TRBD1 as D (5 bases). In germline, CDR1 is ENHRY, CDR2 SYGVKD. The CDR3 sequence is 13 residues long. Trimming took 7 bases from V and 4 from J, leaving 13 bases between them. Here the CDR3 DNA reads TGTGCCATCAAGGGGCTGGGAGGCACTGAAGCTTTCTTT. It yields the protein CAIKGLGGTEAFF.

In its sample, this clone was seen many times. This chain joins TRBV7-2 and TRBJ2-7; TRBD1 matches 11 bases. The CDR3 runs to 15 residues. Germline lookup yields CDR1 SGHTA and CDR2 FQGNSA. V trimming: 1 base; J trimming: 3 bases; junction bases outside the gene matches: 2. The CDR3 DNA reads TGTGCCAGCAGCTTAGTGGGACAGGGGGTCTACGAGCAGTACTTC. This translates into CASSLVGQGVYEQYF.

The chain uses TRBV27 and TRBJ1-3, with TRBD1 matching over 9 bases. V gave up 5 bases and J gave up 4 bases; unmatched junction bases: 6. Germline V CDR1 and CDR2: MNHEY, SMNVEV (reference sequence). The CDR3 loop spans 15 amino acids. The CDR3 DNA sequence: TGTGCCAGCAGTCTAAGTGGGACAGGGGGAAACACCATATATTTT. Its translation is CASSLSGTGGNTIYF.

The chain combines TRBV6-1 with TRBJ2-5, with a possible D match to TRBD2 (5 bases). With 5 bases removed from V and 4 bases from J, the gap between germline ends came to 14 bases. The CDR3 is 14 amino acids. Germline V gene lookup returns CDR1 MNHNS and CDR2 SASEGT. CDR3 residues: CASSPRGLGETQYF. The CDR3 DNA follows: TGTGCCAGCAGTCCCCGGGGATTGGGAGAGACCCAGTACTTC.

This clone came up a few times. The rearrangement uses TRBV19 and TRBJ1-2; possibly TRBD1 for D (6 bases). CDR1 LNHDA and CDR2 SQIVND come from the germline V gene (reference sequence). The CDR3 contains 13 residues. The V end was cut by 5 bases, the J end by 8 bases, with 15 bases between. The CDR3: CASSPQGKGGYTF. The CDR3 DNA follows: TGTGCCAGTAGTCCACAGGGAAAGGGGGGCTACACCTTC. Full variable domain (remainder filled in from reference TRBV19 and TRBJ1-2): DGGITQSPKYLFRKEGQNVTLSCEQNLNHDAMYWYRQDPGQGLRLIYYSQIVNDFQKGDIAEGYSVSREKKESFPLTVTSAQKNPTAFYLCASSPQGKGGYTFGSGTRLTVV.

There are a few counts of this clone. The chain has TRBV2 and TRBJ1-6; TRBD1 might be the D (5 bases). Germline V CDR1 and CDR2: SNHLY, FYNNEI. The CDR3 sequence is 15 residues long. V lost 2 bases to trimming and J lost 10 bases, with 15 bases between them. CDR3 sequence (DNA): TGTGCCAGCAGTGAAAGGAGGGGTTCGGTCTCACCCCTCCACTTT. It translates to CASSERRGSVSPLHF.

This chain joins TRBV6-5 and TRBJ1-5; D not certain. The V and J ends lost 2 bases and 9 bases respectively, with 5 bases between them. CDR1 MNHEY and CDR2 SVGAGI come from the germline V gene. The CDR3 is made up of 11 amino acids. For the CDR3, the DNA is TGTGCCAGCAGTTACCCGGGGCCCCAGCATTTT. Its protein is CASSYPGPQHF.

CDR3 bases: TGTGCCAGCAGTGATAGTTTACCTGGACAGGGTCCCTACGAGCAGTACTTC. This codes for CASSDSLPGQGPYEQYF. This sequence joins TRBV2 and TRBJ2-7, with 8 bases aligning to TRBD1. In germline, CDR1 is SNHLY, CDR2 FYNNEI. This CDR3 comprises 17 residues. V lost 3 bases and J lost 2; bases outside the gene matches: 12.

CDR3 sequence (DNA): TGTGCCACCAAACCTGGGGACAGCCGGAACACTGAAGCTTTCTTT. It codes for CATKPGDSRNTEAFF. This sequence joins TRBV10-3 and TRBJ1-1, with 7 bases matching TRBD1. The germline CDR1 and CDR2 sequences are ENHRY and SYGVKD. V gave up 10 bases and J gave up 1 base; unmatched junction bases: 12. The CDR3 length is 15 residues.

This clone has just a few counts. The V and J genes are TRBV5-6 and TRBJ2-3; perhaps TRBD2 as D (7 bases). Trimming stripped 1 base from V and 3 bases from J, with 12 bases between. The CDR3 loop spans 15 amino acids. Per germline, CDR1 SGHDT and CDR2 YYEEEE. This CDR3 is CASSLPGGGTDTQYF. CDR3 bases: TGTGCCAGCAGCTTGCCGGGGGGCGGGACAGATACGCAGTATTTT.

There are a few counts of this clone. The CDR3 region has the DNA TGTGCCAGCAGACTCGGGAGAGGCGAGCAGTACTTC. Protein: CASRLGRGEQYF. The V call is TRBV28, the J call TRBJ2-7, with a weak D call TRBD2 (6 bases). The V and J ends lost 6 bases and 6 bases respectively, with 12 bases between them. The CDR3 runs to 12 residues. Germline CDR1 and CDR2: MDHEN and SYDVKM.

This clone has just a few counts. This chain uses TRBV27 with TRBJ2-4; D is ambiguous. CDR3 length: 12 amino acids. V shed 4 bases and J shed 1 base, with 2 bases lying between them. In germline, CDR1 is MNHEY, CDR2 SMNVEV (reference sequence). As DNA, the CDR3 is TGTGCCAGCAGTTATGCCAAAAACATTCAGTACTTC. It encodes CASSYAKNIQYF.